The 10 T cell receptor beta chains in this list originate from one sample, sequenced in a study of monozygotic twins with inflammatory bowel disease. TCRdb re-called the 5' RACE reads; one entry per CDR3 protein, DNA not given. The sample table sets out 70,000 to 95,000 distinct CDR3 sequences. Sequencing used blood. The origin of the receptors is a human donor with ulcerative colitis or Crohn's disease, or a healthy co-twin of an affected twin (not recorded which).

CDR3 region: CSGRQGANGYTF. The rearrangement joins TRBV20-1 to TRBJ1-2; TCRdb's D call, TRBD1, is unchecked because there is no DNA. The CDR3 is made up of 12 amino acids. Germline CDR1 DFQATT, CDR2 SNEGSKA (reference sequence).

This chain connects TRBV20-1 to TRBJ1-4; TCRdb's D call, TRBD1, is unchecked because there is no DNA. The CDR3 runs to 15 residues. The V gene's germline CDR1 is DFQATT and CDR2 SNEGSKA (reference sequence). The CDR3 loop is CSASASDRVNEKLFF.

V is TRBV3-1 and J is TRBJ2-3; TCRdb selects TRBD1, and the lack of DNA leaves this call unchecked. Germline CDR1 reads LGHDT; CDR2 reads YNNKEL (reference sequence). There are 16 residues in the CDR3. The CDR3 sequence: CASSQGLGSRTDTQYF.

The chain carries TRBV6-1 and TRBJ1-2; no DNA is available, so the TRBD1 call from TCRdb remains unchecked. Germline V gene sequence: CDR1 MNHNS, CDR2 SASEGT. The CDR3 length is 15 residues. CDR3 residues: CASSTAPGVNYGYTF.

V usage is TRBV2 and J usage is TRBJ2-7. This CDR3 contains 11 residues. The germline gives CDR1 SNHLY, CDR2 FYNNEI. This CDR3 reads CASSRTYEQYF. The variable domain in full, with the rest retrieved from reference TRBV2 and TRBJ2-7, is EPEVTQTPSHQVTQMGQEVILRCVPISNHLYFYWYRQILGQKVEFLVSFYNNEISEKSEIFDDQFSVERPDGSNFTLKIRSTKLEDSAMYFCASSRTYEQYFGPGTRLTVT.

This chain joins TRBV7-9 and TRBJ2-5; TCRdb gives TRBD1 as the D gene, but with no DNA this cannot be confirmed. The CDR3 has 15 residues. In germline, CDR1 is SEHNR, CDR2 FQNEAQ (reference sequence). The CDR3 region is CASSLVRGDAKTQYF. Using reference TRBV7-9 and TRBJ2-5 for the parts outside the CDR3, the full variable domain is DTGVSQNPRHKITKRGQNVTFRCDPISEHNRLYWYRQTLGQGPEFLTYFQNEAQLEKSRLLSDRFSAERPKGSFSTLEIQRTEQGDSAMYLCASSLVRGDAKTQYFGPGTRLLVL.

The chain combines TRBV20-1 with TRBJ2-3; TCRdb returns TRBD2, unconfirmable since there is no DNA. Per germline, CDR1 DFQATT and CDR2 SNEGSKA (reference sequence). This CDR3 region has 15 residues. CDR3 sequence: CSASGGASLMDTQYF.

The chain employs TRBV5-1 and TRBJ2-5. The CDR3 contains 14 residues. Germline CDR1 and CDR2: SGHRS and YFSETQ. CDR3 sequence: CASSFGGYQETQYF.

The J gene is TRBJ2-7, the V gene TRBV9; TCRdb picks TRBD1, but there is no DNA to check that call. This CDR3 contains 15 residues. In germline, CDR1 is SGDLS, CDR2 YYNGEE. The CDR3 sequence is CASSGGAGTSYEQYF.

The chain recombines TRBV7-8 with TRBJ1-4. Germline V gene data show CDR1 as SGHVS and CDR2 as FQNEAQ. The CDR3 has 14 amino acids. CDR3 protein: CASSLGVFNEKLFF.